The clone carrying this T cell receptor beta chain was counted once. What it binds is not known. Unsorted PBMC replicate PCRs drew on about 0.3 ug DNA, representing some 28,000 T cell genomes. Profiled with immunoSEQ multiplex PCR; TCRdb holds only in-frame clones, not every one. Here the sample spans hundreds of thousands of clones, just over 75% being singletons. This record belongs to a study of shared clonotypes between healthy human individuals. Study-wide points: Only blood was sampled, and tissue TCR repertoires likely differ from blood ones.

The germline V and J ends were trimmed by 8 bases and 0 bases, with 8 bases remaining between them. CDR1 is SNHLY, CDR2 FYNNEI, per germline. CDR3 length: 13 residues. The chain joins TRBV2 to TRBJ2-1; no clear D. This sequence was found in a woman in her thirties or forties in good health. Some clones in this sample may be carry-over from other donors' samples. Sequenced: PBMCs. The CDR3 reads CASDWASYNEQFF. The CDR3, as DNA: TGTGCCAGCGATTGGGCCTCCTACAATGAGCAGTTCTTC.